The source of this T cell receptor beta chain is a study of post-analysis software for immune sequencing data. Study-wide findings and caveats: Roughly 5 TRBV segments (TRBV5-6, TRBV5-1 and TRBV20-1 among them) occurred more frequently in patients than in controls.

This clonotype was recorded a few times. Its antigen is currently unknown. Libraries were made from TCR beta cDNA, and they carried unique molecular identifiers. Using its own MiXCR run on the PCR reads, TCRdb lists one record per CDR3 protein. The sample shows about 570,000 distinct CDR3 sequences, 34% of them seen only once. Germline V gives CDR1 DFQATT, CDR2 SNEGSKA (reference sequence). V shed 3 bases and J shed 2 bases, with 13 bases lying between them. The CDR3 contains 14 residues. The sample consisted of blood. This clonotype originated in a girl under 18 with multiple sclerosis. This chain links TRBV20-1 with TRBJ2-5, with TRBD1 as a possible D gene (6 bases). CDR3 in DNA: TGCAGTGCTAGGGACAGTAACTTGCAAGAGACCCAGTACTTC. It translates to CSARDSNLQETQYF.